Detailed here is one T cell receptor beta chain. In this sample, this clonotype turned up a few times. What antigen it recognizes has not been identified. Base-call qualities are not available, and no considerably larger clone is one nucleotide away. TCR beta repertoires were profiled from peripheral blood of 10 to 15 young patients with multiple sclerosis to demonstrate the VDJtools post-analysis software. The patients with multiple sclerosis were children and adolescents between about 6 and 15 years of age. This entry comes from a study of post-analysis software for immune sequencing data (dated by TCRdb to between 2014 and 2017). About the full investigation: The recorded disease courses included relapsing-remitting, secondary progressive and progressive-relapsing multiple sclerosis, and some patients had no subtype annotation. A subset of samples was prepared in parallel using single-end sample barcoding, then pooled and co-amplified after Illumina adapter ligation. Patient repertoires were compared against ten to eleven previously published healthy control repertoires from donors aged roughly 6 to 26 years.

Overall results and qualifications from the work: When samples were clustered directly using the F measure, samples prepared in the same batch co-clustered strongly, which prompted a batch-effect correction. Normalized Chao1 diversity was significantly lower in multiple sclerosis patients than controls, suggesting substantial peripheral T-cell clonal expansion. The multiple sclerosis patient group was slightly younger than the control group. A handful of TRBV segments, including TRBV5-6, TRBV5-1 and TRBV20-1, were significantly more frequent in patients than controls.

Library method: PCR. TCRdb lists the instrument as Illumina HiSeq 2500. To reduce PCR and sequencing biases, unique molecular identifiers were built into the TCR beta cDNA libraries. Per 1 to 10 million input T cells, approximately 500,000 cDNA molecules were obtained, such that each molecule approximated one T cell. The patient libraries were prepared and sequenced using the same protocol as the earlier healthy control dataset. Within a given batch, samples were prepared together, multiplexed and sequenced on the same HiSeq lane. In the original analysis: MIGEC handled the raw barcoded reads, throwing out single-read molecular identifier groups before consensus assembly and CDR3 extraction. Clonotype tables were post-analysed with VDJtools, normalizing diversity by down-sampling all datasets to the smallest sample size. To correct batch-related cross-sample contamination, repertoire overlap clustering matched CDR3 amino acid sequences but not nucleotide sequences. TCRdb passed the public sequencing reads through fastp at Q25 and MiXCR, retaining productive beta sequences. Records with the same CDR3 protein are collapsed into one entry carrying the most frequent genes and DNA. Here the V and J calls rest on TCRdb's processing, not on the authors' analysis. The sample table lists some 260,000 distinct CDR3 sequences, 35% to 40% of them with a count of one. The top ten clones comprise 4% to 6% of the sample.

Trimming accounts for 2 bases at V and 8 bases at J, while the number of junction bases matched to no gene is 8. The germline V gene (reference sequence) specifies LGHDT as CDR1 and YNNKEL as CDR2. The CDR3 starts with the cysteine, ends with the phenylalanine, and has 14 residues. CDR3 DNA only is kept here, 42 bases in frame from base 1. The source of this sequence is a girl aged 5-17 years with multiple sclerosis. The sequenced material came from blood. Rearrangement joined TRBV3-1 to TRBJ1-2; TRBD1 lines up with 7 middle nucleotides. CDR3 reads: CASSQQGVQEGYTF. The nucleotides read TGTGCCAGCAGCCAACAGGGGGTACAAGAGGGCTACACCTTC.